A selection of T cell receptor beta chains follows, all from one sample in a study of OX40 agonist ivuxolimab in advanced cancers. The method was immunoSEQ multiplex PCR; TCRdb's version includes in-frame clones alone and lacks a portion of them. The table includes under 60,000 clones, approximately 90% detected once. This sample comprised CD4+ or CD8+ T cells sorted from blood, obtained in a trial of the OX40 agonist ivuxolimab. The receptors stem from an adult with an advanced solid tumor such as melanoma, head and neck, liver or kidney cancer. CDR3s include the opening cysteine and the closing phenylalanine or tryptophan. A D gene is named only where the DNA matches it firmly. The size field is filled for only some rows; it gives once, few, many or a size class.

clone_size	j_call	d_call	v_call	cdr3_aa	cdr3_nt
.	TRBJ2-1	TRBD2	TRBV6-1	CASSVAGGYNEQFF	TGTGCCAGCAGTGTTGCGGGAGGGTACAATGAGCAGTTCTTC
.	TRBJ2-2	TRBD2	TRBV19	CASSKGIGTSGAQANTGELFF	TGTGCCAGTAGTAAGGGGATAGGGACTAGCGGAGCACAGGCGAACACCGGGGAGCTGTTTTTT
.	TRBJ2-7	TRBD1	TRBV6-5	CASKEEQGAYEQYF	TGTGCCAGCAAGGAAGAACAGGGGGCCTACGAGCAGTACTTC
.	TRBJ1-1	.	TRBV28	CASNRVSNTEAFF	TGTGCCAGCAATCGGGTTTCGAACACTGAAGCTTTCTTT
.	TRBJ2-7	TRBD1	TRBV7-9	CASSPPAGTGSSYEQYF	TGTGCCAGCAGTCCACCTGCCGGGACAGGGTCCTCCTACGAGCAGTACTTC
.	TRBJ2-5	.	TRBV19	CATRDRDTQETQYF	TGTGCCACCAGGGATCGGGACACACAAGAGACCCAGTACTTC
.	TRBJ2-1	TRBD2	TRBV7-8	CASSLARSGMWGDNEQFF	TGTGCCAGCAGCTTAGCGCGGAGCGGGATGTGGGGTGACAATGAGCAGTTCTTC
.	TRBJ2-1	TRBD1	TRBV9	CASKGTGGYNEQFF	TGTGCCAGCAAGGGGACAGGGGGTTACAATGAGCAGTTCTTC
.	TRBJ2-3	TRBD1	TRBV11-1	CASSSYRGTGGADTQYF	TGTGCCAGCAGCTCTTATCGTGGGACAGGGGGCGCGGATACGCAGTATTTT
once	TRBJ1-6	TRBD1	TRBV6-5	CASSIVTGNPPLHF	TGTGCCAGCAGTATAGTGACAGGGAACCCACCCCTCCACTTT
.	TRBJ1-1	.	TRBV27	CASSSGITLNTEAFF	TGTGCCAGCAGTTCAGGCATAACCCTGAACACTGAAGCTTTCTTT